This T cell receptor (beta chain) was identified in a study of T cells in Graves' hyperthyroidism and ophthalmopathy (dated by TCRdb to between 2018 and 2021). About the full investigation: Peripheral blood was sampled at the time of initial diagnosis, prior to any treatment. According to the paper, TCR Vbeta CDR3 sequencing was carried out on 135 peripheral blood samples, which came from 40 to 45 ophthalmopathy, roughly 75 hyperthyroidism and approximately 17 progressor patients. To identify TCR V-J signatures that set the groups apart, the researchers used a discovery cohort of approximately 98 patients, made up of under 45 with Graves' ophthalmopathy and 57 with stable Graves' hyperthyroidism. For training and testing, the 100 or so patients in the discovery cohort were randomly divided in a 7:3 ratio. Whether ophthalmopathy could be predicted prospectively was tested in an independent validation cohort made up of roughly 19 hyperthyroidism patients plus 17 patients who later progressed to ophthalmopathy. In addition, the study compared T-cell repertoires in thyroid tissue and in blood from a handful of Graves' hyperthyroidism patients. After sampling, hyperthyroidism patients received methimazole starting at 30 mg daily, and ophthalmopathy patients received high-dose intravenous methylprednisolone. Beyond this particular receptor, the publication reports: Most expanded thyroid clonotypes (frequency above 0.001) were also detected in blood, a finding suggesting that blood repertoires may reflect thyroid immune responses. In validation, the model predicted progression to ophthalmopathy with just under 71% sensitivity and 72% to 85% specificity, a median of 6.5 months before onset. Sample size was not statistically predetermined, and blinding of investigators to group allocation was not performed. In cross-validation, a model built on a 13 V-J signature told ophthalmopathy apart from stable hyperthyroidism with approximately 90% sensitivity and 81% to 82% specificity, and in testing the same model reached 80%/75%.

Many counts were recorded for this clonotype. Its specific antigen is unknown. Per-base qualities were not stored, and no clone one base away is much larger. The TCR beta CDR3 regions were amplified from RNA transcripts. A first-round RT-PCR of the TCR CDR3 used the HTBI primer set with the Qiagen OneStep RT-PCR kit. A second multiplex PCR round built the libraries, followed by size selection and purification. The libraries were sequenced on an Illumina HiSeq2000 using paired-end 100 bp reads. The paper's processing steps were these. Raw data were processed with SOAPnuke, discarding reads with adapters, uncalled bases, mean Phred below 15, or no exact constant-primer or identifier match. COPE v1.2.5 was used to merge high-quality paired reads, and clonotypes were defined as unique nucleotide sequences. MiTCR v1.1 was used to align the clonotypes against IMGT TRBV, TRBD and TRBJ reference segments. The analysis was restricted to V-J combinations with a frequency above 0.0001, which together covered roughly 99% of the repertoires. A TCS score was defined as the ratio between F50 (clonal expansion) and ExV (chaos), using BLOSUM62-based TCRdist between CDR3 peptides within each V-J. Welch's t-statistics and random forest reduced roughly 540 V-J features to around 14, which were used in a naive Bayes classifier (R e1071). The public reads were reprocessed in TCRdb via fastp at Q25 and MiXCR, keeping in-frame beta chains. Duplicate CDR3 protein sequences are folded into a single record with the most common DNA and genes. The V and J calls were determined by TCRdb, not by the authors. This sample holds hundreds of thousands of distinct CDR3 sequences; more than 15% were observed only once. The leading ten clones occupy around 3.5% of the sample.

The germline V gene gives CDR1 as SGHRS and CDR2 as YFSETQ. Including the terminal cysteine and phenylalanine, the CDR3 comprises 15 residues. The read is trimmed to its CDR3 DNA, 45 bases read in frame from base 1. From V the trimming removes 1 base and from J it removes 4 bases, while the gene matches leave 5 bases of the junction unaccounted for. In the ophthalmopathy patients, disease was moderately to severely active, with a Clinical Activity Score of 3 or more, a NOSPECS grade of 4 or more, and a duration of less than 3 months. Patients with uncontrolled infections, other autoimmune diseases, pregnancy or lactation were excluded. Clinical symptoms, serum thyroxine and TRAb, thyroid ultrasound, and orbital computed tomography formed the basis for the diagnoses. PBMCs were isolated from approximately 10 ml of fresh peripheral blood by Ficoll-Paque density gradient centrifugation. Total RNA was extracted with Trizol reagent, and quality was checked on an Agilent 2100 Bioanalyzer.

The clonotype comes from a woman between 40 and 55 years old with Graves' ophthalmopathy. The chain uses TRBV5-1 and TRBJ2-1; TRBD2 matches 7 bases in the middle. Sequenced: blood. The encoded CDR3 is CASSLRDYLYNEQFF. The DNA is TGCGCCAGCAGCTTGCGGGACTACCTTTACAATGAGCAGTTCTTC.